These 23 T cell receptor beta chains originate from one sample sequenced in a study of beta chain features in type 1 diabetes. Study-wide results and caveats: TCRB CDR3 length was moderately but significantly reduced in all four CD4+ subsets of Type 1 diabetes patients.

Expressed TCRB transcripts got sequenced, as all isolated RNA was reverse transcribed. Method: immunoSEQ multiplex PCR; TCRdb's copy keeps in-frame clones and lacks some. The table includes more than 550,000 clones, around 15% detected once. Their cognate antigens are unknown. The sample was naive CD4+ T cells from blood. The source of these receptors is a man younger than 35 with type 1 diabetes.

This CDR3 reads CASSLDGTGELFF. CDR3 DNA: TGTGCCAGCAGTCTTGACGGAACCGGGGAGCTGTTTTTT. V gene TRBV11-2 combines with J gene TRBJ2-2, with unresolved D. Germline V gives CDR1 SGHAT, CDR2 FQNNGV. Trimming took off 6 bases at V and 5 bases at J, with 10 bases between the two ends. This CDR3 contains 13 residues.

This clone was observed a handful of times. The rearrangement joins TRBV18 to TRBJ2-1, with 7 positions matching TRBD2. The germline CDR1 and CDR2 sequences are KGHSH and LQKENI. The CDR3 extends over 15 amino acids. The J segment lost 6 bases and the V segment lost 5 bases, leaving 10 bases of the junction unmatched. CDR3 amino acids: CASSYGSGNFNEQFF. In DNA form, the CDR3 reads TGTGCCAGCTCATACGGAAGCGGGAATTTCAATGAGCAGTTCTTC.

Only a few counts were recorded for this clone. This chain joins TRBV18 and TRBJ1-2; possible D gene TRBD1, 6 bases. This CDR3 is 14 amino acids long. V was pared by 4 bases and J by 8 bases, with 17 bases between. Germline loops: CDR1 KGHSH, CDR2 LQKENI. CDR3 amino acids: CASSRDRLPGGYTF. The CDR3 nucleotides read TGTGCCAGCTCACGCGACAGGTTACCAGGAGGCTACACCTTC.

This clone turned up a few times. The chain recombines TRBV7-2 with TRBJ2-1, with D possibly TRBD1 on 5 matching bases. CDR1 SGHTA and CDR2 FQGNSA come from the germline V gene. Trimming pared 1 base from V and 1 base from J, leaving 8 bases between. This CDR3 comprises 15 residues. Here the CDR3 reads CASSLGAGSYNEQFF. The CDR3 DNA sequence: TGTGCCAGCAGCTTAGGAGCAGGGTCCTACAATGAGCAGTTCTTC.

This sequence joins TRBV28 and TRBJ2-7; 7 positions match TRBD1. With V trimmed by 8 bases and J by 5 bases, 6 bases remained unmatched. Germline CDR1 and CDR2: MDHEN and SYDVKM. There are 12 residues in the CDR3. CDR3 region: CASRQGVNEQYF. CDR3 DNA: TGTGCCAGCCGACAGGGCGTGAACGAGCAGTACTTC.

This clone came up a few times. This rearrangement joins TRBV6-5 to TRBJ1-2; 7 nucleotides match TRBD1. Germline CDR1 and CDR2: MNHEY and SVGAGI. The CDR3 length is 15 residues. J was trimmed by 4 bases and V by 3 bases; bases with no gene match: 8. CDR3 bases: TGTGCCAGCAGTTATAGGCAGGGGGTATTCTATGGCTACACCTTC. Translated: CASSYRQGVFYGYTF.

This clone turned up a few times. The chain is built from TRBV5-4 and TRBJ2-5; 10 bases agree with TRBD1. V lost 4 bases and J lost 4; bases outside the gene matches: 1. The germline CDR1 and CDR2 sequences are SGHNT and YYREEE (reference sequence). The CDR3 totals 13 residues. CDR3 residues: CASSGDRGETQYF. DNA of the CDR3: TGTGCCAGCAGCGGGGACAGGGGAGAGACCCAGTACTTC.

V is TRBV6-5 and J is TRBJ1-2, with D perhaps matching TRBD1 (6 bases). Trimming shortened V by 0 bases and J by 8 bases, and 16 bases separated the two germline ends. The germline V gene encodes CDR1 MNHEY and CDR2 SVGAGI. This CDR3 region has 15 residues. CDR3 sequence: CASSYSPLRGEGYTF. In nucleotides, the CDR3 is TGTGCCAGCAGTTACTCTCCTCTCAGGGGAGAAGGCTACACCTTC.

This clone has only a few counts. The V and J genes are TRBV5-4 and TRBJ2-2, with D perhaps TRBD1 (5 bases). The CDR3 runs to 14 residues. From germline, CDR1 is SGHNT and CDR2 YYREEE (reference sequence). The V gene lost 4 bases and the J gene lost 0 bases, with 7 bases spanning the gap. CDR3 region: CASSMDTNTGELFF. The DNA of the CDR3 is TGTGCCAGCAGCATGGACACGAACACCGGGGAGCTGTTTTTT.

Only a few counts were recorded for this clone. The chain recombines TRBV13 with TRBJ1-1, with a tentative D call TRBD1 (5 bases). Per the germline V gene, CDR1 is PRHDT and CDR2 is FYEKMQ (reference sequence). Trimming removed 5 bases at V and 7 bases at J, with 11 bases between. CDR3 size: 12 residues. The CDR3 loop is CASSLQGREAFF. The DNA of the CDR3 is TGTGCCAGCAGCCTTCAGGGACGTGAAGCTTTCTTT.

This clone was seen a handful of times. V is TRBV27 and J is TRBJ1-2; D not certain. The germline CDR1 and CDR2 sequences are MNHEY and SMNVEV (reference sequence). The V and J ends lost 4 bases and 4 bases respectively, with 13 bases between them. The CDR3 contains 14 residues. CDR3 sequence: CASSSSHTVYGYTF. CDR3 nucleotides: TGTGCCAGCAGTTCCTCACACACAGTCTATGGCTACACCTTC.

This chain uses TRBV4-3 with TRBJ2-5; 8 positions match TRBD1. Germline CDR1 and CDR2: LGHNA and YSLEER. The CDR3 has 16 amino acids. After removal of 1 base from V and 4 bases from J, the junction contained 8 bases not matched to a gene. The CDR3 DNA follows: TGCGCCAGCAGCCAAGCTCGGACAGGGACCGGAGAGACCCAGTACTTC. Residues: CASSQARTGTGETQYF.

Only a few counts were recorded for this clone. The genes are TRBV30 and TRBJ1-6; D gene uncertain. This CDR3 is built from 11 residues. Per the germline V gene, CDR1 is GTSNPN and CDR2 is SVGIG (reference sequence). V dropped 4 bases and J dropped 10 bases, with 8 bases sitting between them. The DNA for the CDR3 is TGTGCCTGGAAGATTGAATCACCCCTCCACTTT. Amino acids: CAWKIESPLHF.

This clone occurred a few times. The genes are TRBV2 and TRBJ1-2, with 8 nucleotides matching TRBD1. Trimming at V came to 2 bases and at J to 4 bases, leaving 6 bases not matched to a gene. Germline CDR1 is SNHLY and CDR2 is FYNNEI. The CDR3 sequence is 15 residues long. The CDR3 region has the DNA TGTGCCAGCAGTGAAACGGACAGGGCTACCTATGGCTACACCTTC. This sequence encodes CASSETDRATYGYTF.

A single count supports this clone. The chain recombines TRBV5-1 with TRBJ2-2; D unresolved. From germline, CDR1 is SGHRS and CDR2 YFSETQ. The CDR3 extends over 13 amino acids. Trimming removed 2 bases at V and 3 bases at J, with 5 bases between. This CDR3 is CASSLDYTGELFF. The CDR3 region has the DNA TGCGCCAGCAGCTTAGACTACACCGGGGAGCTGTTTTTT.

The sample holds a few counts of this clone. This chain connects TRBV7-3 to TRBJ2-5; 11 bases agree with TRBD2. The CDR3 spans 15 residues. Losses at the gene ends were 4 bases for V and 5 bases for J; bases not matched to a gene: 6. Germline V gene sequence: CDR1 SGHTA, CDR2 FQGTGA. The CDR3 is CASSSRLAGLETQYF. For the CDR3, the DNA is TGTGCCAGCAGCTCCCGACTAGCGGGACTGGAGACCCAGTACTTC.

This clone occurred a few times. The rearrangement links TRBV6-4 to TRBJ2-5; TRBD2 matches 8 bases. V shed 4 bases, J shed 5 bases, and the junction held 9 bases outside the gene matches. Germline CDR1 reads MRHNA; CDR2 reads SNTAGT. The CDR3 loop spans 15 amino acids. The CDR3 region has the DNA TGTGCCAGCAGTGTCGCGGGGGGCCCGGGGGAGACCCAGTACTTC. This translates into CASSVAGGPGETQYF.

The V and J genes are TRBV18 and TRBJ2-5; possible D gene TRBD1, 5 bases. Germline V gene data show CDR1 as KGHSH and CDR2 as LQKENI. CDR3 length: 18 residues. Trimming stripped 0 bases from V and 3 bases from J, with 20 bases between. CDR3 sequence: CASSPPRGSGGTKETQYF. The CDR3 bases are TGTGCCAGCTCACCACCAAGGGGAAGTGGTGGTACGAAAGAGACCCAGTACTTC. Supplemented by reference TRBV18 and TRBJ2-5, the full variable domain reads NAGVMQNPRHLVRRRGQEARLRCSPMKGHSHVYWYRQLPEEGLKFMVYLQKENIIDESGMPKERFSAEFPKEGPSILRIQQVVRGDSAAYFCASSPPRGSGGTKETQYFGPGTRLLVL.

This clone was detected a few times. CDR3 protein: CAWTRAPGHQSNYGYTF. CDR3 nucleotides: TGTGCCTGGACCCGTGCCCCTGGACACCAATCTAACTATGGCTACACCTTC. The chain is built from TRBV30 and TRBJ1-2; tentatively, D is TRBD1 (5 bases). This CDR3 is built from 17 residues. The germline V gene encodes CDR1 GTSNPN and CDR2 SVGIG (reference sequence). V was trimmed by 4 bases and J by 0 bases, leaving 21 bases between them.

The chain carries TRBV2 and TRBJ2-1; D is ambiguous. The CDR3 runs 11 residues. The germline V and J ends were trimmed by 8 bases and 10 bases, with 12 bases remaining between them. The germline V gene encodes CDR1 SNHLY and CDR2 FYNNEI. The CDR3 DNA sequence: TGTGCCAGCGGTAACCCTTGGGAGCAGTTCTTC. Its translation is CASGNPWEQFF.

In this sample, this clone turned up a few times. J is TRBJ1-1 and V is TRBV5-1; D call uncertain. Between the trimmed V and J ends, which lost 0 bases and 5 bases, there was a span of 11 bases. The CDR3 extends over 14 amino acids. CDR1 is SGHRS, CDR2 YFSETQ, per germline. DNA of the CDR3: TGCGCCAGCAGCTTGGAGACGGGCGGAACTGAAGCTTTCTTT. Protein sequence: CASSLETGGTEAFF.

The chain joins TRBV30 to TRBJ1-1; D not resolved. V shed 2 bases and J shed 3 bases, with 13 bases lying between them. The V gene's germline CDR1 is GTSNPN and CDR2 SVGIG (reference sequence). The CDR3 has 14 residues. The DNA for the CDR3 is TGTGCCTGGAGTCCTATGGGGTTGGACACTGAAGCTTTCTTT. As protein: CAWSPMGLDTEAFF. Looking up the rest from reference TRBV30 and TRBJ1-1 gives the full variable domain: SQTIHQWPATLVQPVGSPLSLECTVEGTSNPNLYWYRQAAGRGLQLLFYSVGIGQISSEVPQNLSASRPQDRQFILSSKKLLLSDSGFYLCAWSPMGLDTEAFFGQGTRLTVV.

The chain employs TRBV9 and TRBJ2-3; 11 nucleotides align to TRBD1. Trimming at V came to 4 bases and at J to 0 bases, leaving 7 bases not matched to a gene. Per germline, CDR1 SGDLS and CDR2 YYNGEE. This CDR3 contains 17 residues. The CDR3 protein is CASSPRTGGSSTDTQYF. The CDR3 DNA reads TGTGCCAGCAGCCCCAGGACAGGGGGCTCGAGCACAGATACGCAGTATTTT. The entire variable domain, with the rest obtained from reference TRBV9 and TRBJ2-3, is as follows: DSGVTQTPKHLITATGQRVTLRCSPRSGDLSVYWYQQSLDQGLQFLIQYYNGEERAKGNILERFSAQQFPDLHSELNLSSLELGDSALYFCASSPRTGGSSTDTQYFGPGTRLTVL.